Reported below is one T cell receptor (beta chain). The data were obtained in a study of technical replicates of blood from a handful of donors. Produced via immunoSEQ multiplex PCR; TCRdb's table is partial and in-frame only. This sample yields under 20,000 clones, of which approximately 88% are seen a single time; about an eighth belongs to the top ten. CDR3 length: 15 residues. Losses at the gene ends were 6 bases for V and 5 bases for J; bases not matched to a gene: 6. Germline CDR1 MGHDK, CDR2 SYGVNS. The sample comprised PBMCs. This TCR came from a human donor in good health. The genes are TRBV25-1 and TRBJ2-1; 11 nucleotides match TRBD2. CDR3 sequence (DNA): TGTGCCAGCAGCACGGGACTAGCGGAGCACAATGAGCAGTTCTTC. It codes for CASSTGLAEHNEQFF.